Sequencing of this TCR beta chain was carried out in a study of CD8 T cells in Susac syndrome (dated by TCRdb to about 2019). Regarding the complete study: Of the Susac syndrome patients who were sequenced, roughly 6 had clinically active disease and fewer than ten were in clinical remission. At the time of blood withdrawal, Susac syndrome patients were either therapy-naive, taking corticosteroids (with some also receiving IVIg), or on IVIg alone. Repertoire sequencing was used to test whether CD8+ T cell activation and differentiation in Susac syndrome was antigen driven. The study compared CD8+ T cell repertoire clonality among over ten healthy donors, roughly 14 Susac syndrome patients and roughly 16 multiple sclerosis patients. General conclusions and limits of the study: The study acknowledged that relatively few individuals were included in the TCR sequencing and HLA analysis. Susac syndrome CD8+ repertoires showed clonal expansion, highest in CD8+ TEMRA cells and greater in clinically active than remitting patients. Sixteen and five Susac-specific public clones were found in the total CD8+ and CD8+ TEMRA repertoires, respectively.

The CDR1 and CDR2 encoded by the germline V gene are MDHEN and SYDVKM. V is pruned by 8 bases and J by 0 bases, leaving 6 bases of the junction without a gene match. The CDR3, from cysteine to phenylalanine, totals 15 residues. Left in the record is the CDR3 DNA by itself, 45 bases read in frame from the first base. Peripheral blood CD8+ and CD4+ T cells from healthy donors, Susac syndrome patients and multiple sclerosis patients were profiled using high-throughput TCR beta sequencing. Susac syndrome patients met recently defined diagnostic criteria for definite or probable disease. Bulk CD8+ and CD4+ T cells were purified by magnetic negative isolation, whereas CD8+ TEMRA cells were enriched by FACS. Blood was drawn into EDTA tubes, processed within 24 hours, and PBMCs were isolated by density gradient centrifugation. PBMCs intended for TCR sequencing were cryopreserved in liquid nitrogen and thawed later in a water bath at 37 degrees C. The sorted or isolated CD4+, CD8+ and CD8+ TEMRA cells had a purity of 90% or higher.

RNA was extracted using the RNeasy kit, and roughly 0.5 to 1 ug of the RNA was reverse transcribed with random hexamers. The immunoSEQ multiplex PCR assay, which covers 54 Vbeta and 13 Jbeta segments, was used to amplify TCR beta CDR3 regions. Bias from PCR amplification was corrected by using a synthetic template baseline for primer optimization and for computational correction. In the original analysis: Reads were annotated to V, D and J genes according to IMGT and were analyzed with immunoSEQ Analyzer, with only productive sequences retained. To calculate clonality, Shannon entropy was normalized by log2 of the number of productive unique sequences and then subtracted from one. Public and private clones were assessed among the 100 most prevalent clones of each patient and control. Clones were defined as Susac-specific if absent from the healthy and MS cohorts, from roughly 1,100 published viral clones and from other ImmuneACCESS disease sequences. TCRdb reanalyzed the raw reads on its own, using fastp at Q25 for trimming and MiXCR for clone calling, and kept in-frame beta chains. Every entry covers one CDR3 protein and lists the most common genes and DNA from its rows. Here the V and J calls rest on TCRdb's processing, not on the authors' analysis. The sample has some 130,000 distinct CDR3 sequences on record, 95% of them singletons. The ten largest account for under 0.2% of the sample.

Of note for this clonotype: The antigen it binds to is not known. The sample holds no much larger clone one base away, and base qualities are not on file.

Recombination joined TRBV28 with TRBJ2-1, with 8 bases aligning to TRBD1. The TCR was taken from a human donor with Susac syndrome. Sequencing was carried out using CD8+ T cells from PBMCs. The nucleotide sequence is TGTGCCAGCTTGAACAGGGGGATCTCCTACAATGAGCAGTTCTTC. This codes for CASLNRGISYNEQFF.